This entry describes one TCR beta chain. The data were obtained in a study of shared clonotypes between healthy human individuals. Study information: In total, the donors were a couple of women and a few men aged 18 to 49.

Data came from immunoSEQ multiplex PCR; TCRdb stores just in-frame clones and leaves some out. The repertoire holds roughly 2.6 million clones, with more than 80% as singletons. The TCR was taken from a man aged 18 to 30 in good health. Material: naive CD4+ T cells sorted from blood. Subset reported: CD45RA+ positively selected.

CDR3 protein: CASSESRGADTQYF. The CDR3, as DNA: TGTGCCAGCAGTGAGAGTCGGGGGGCAGATACGCAGTATTTT. J is TRBJ2-3 and V is TRBV2; 7 bases are shared with TRBD2. Germline trimming cut 3 bases from V and 4 bases from J; bases unmatched to any gene: 4. The CDR3 extends over 14 amino acids. Germline assignment: CDR1 SNHLY and CDR2 FYNNEI.